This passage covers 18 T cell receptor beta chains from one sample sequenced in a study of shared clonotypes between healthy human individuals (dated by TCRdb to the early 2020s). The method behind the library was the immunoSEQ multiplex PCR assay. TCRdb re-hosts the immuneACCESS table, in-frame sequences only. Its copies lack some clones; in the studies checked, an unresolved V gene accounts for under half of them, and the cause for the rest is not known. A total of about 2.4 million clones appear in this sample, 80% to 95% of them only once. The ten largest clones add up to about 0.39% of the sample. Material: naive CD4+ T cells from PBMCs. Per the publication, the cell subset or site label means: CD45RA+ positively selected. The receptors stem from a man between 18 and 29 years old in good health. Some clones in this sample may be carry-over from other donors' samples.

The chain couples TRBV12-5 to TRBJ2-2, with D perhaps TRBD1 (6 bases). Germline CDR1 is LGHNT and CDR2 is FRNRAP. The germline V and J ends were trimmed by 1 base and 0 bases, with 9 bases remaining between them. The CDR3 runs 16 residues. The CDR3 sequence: CASGLATGSNTGELFF. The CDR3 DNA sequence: TGTGCTAGTGGTTTGGCGACAGGATCGAACACCGGGGAGCTGTTTTTT.

The CDR3 DNA reads TGTGCCAGCTCACGAGAGGGACAGGGAGCCTCGCCCCAGCATTTT. This encodes CASSREGQGASPQHF. The chain couples TRBV18 to TRBJ1-5; 9 nucleotides line up with TRBD1. V lost 4 bases, J lost 9 bases, and 10 bases stayed unmatched. The CDR3 length is 15 residues. The V gene's germline CDR1 is KGHSH and CDR2 LQKENI.

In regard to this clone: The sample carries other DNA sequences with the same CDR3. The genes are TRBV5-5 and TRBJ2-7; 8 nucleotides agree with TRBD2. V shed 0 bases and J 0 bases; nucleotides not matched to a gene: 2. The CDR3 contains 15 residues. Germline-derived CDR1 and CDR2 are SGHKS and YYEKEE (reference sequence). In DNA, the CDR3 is TGTGCCAGCAGCTTGGGCGGGACTAGCTCCTACGAGCAGTACTTC. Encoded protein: CASSLGGTSSYEQYF. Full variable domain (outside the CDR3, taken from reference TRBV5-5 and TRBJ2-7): DAGVTQSPTHLIKTRGQQVTLRCSPISGHKSVSWYQQVLGQGPQFIFQYYEKEERGRGNFPDRFSARQFPNYSSELNVNALLLGDSALYLCASSLGGTSSYEQYFGPGTRLTVT.

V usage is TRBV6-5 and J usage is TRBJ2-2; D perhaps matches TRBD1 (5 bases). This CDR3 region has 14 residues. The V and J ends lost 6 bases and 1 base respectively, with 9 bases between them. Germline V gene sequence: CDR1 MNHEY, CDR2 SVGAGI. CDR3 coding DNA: TGTGCCAGCAGAGTCACAGGGAACACCGGGGAGCTGTTTTTT. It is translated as CASRVTGNTGELFF.

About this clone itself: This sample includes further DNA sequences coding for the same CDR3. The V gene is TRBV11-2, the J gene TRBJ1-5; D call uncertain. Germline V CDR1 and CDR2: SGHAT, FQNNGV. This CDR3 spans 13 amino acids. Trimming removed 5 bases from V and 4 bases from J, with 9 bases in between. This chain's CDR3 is CASSPGGNQPQHF. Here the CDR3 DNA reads TGTGCCAGCAGCCCTGGAGGAAATCAGCCCCAGCATTTT.

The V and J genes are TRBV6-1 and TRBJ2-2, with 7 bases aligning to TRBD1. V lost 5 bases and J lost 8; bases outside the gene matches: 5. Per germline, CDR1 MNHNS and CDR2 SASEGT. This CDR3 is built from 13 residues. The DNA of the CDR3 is TGTGCCAGCAGTCGGGACAGATTAGGGGAGCTGTTTTTT. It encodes CASSRDRLGELFF.

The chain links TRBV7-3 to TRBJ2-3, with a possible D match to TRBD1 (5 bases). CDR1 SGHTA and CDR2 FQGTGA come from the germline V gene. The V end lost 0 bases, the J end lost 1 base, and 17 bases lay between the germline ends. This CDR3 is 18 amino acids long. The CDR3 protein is CASSLTLGRGRRTDTQYF. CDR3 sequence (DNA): TGTGCCAGCAGCTTAACGTTGGGTAGGGGTCGCCGCACAGATACGCAGTATTTT.

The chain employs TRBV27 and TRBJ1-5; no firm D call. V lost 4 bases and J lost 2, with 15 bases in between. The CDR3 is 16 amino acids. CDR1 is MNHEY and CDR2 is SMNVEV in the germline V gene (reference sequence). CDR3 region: CASSSRTVDGNQPQHF. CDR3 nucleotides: TGTGCCAGCAGTTCACGGACCGTGGATGGCAATCAGCCCCAGCATTTT.

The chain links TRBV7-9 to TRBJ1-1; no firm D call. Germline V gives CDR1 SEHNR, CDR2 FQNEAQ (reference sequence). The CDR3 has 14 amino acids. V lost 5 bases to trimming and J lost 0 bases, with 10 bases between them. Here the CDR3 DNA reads TGTGCCAGCAGCGAGACAAAGATGAACACTGAAGCTTTCTTT. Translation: CASSETKMNTEAFF.

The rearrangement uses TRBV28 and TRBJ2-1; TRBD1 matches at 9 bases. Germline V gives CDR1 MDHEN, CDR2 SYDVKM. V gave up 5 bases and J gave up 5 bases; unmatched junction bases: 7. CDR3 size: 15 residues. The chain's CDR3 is CASSLPGTGNNEQFF. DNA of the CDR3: TGTGCCAGCAGTCTCCCCGGGACAGGGAACAATGAGCAGTTCTTC.

The CDR3 DNA reads TGTGCCAGCAGCTCCCGACAGACTAGCGGGGCAGATACGCAGTATTTT. Translation: CASSSRQTSGADTQYF. The rearrangement joins TRBV11-3 to TRBJ2-3; TRBD2 agrees at 11 bases. Unmatched junction bases numbered 7, after V lost 4 bases and J lost 4 bases. Germline-derived CDR1 and CDR2 are SGHNT and YENEEA. This CDR3 spans 16 amino acids.

CDR3 region: CASSPPAKDEQFF. The DNA for the CDR3 is TGTGCCAGCAGCCCCCCGGCCAAGGATGAGCAGTTCTTC. The chain employs TRBV5-4 and TRBJ2-1, with D hard to call. Germline values: CDR1 SGHNT, CDR2 YYREEE (reference sequence). The length of the CDR3 is 13 residues. Trimming stripped 4 bases from V and 8 bases from J, with 13 bases between.

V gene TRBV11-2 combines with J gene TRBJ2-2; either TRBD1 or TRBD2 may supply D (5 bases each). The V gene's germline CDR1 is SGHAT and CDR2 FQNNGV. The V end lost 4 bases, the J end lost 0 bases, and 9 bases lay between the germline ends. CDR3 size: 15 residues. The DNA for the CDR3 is TGTGCCAGCAGCTGGGGGACCCCGAACACCGGGGAGCTGTTTTTT. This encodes CASSWGTPNTGELFF.

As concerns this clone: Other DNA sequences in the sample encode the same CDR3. The CDR3 DNA follows: TGTGCCAGCTCACCTGGGACAGGGTCCTACGAGCAGTACTTC. This codes for CASSPGTGSYEQYF. This chain connects TRBV18 to TRBJ2-7; 9 bases align to TRBD1. The CDR3 runs to 14 residues. Losses at the gene ends were 3 bases for V and 1 base for J; bases not matched to a gene: 1. The germline V gene has CDR1 KGHSH and CDR2 LQKENI.

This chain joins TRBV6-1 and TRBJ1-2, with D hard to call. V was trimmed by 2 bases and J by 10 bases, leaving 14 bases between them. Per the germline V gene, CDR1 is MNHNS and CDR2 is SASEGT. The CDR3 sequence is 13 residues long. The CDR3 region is CASSEIVRSDYTF. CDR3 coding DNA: TGTGCCAGCAGTGAAATCGTCCGGTCAGACTACACCTTC.

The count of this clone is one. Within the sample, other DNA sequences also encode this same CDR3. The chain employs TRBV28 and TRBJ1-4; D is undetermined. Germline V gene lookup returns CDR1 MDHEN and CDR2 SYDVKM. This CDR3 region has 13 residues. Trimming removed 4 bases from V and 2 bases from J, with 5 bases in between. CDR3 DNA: TGTGCCAGCAGTTGGCGCACTAATGAAAAACTGTTTTTT. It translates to CASSWRTNEKLFF.

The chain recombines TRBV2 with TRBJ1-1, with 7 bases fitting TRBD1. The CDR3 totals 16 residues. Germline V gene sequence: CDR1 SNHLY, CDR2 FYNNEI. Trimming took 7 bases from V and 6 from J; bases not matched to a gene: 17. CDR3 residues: CASNMRQGGLEAEAFF. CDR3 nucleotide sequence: TGTGCCAGCAACATGCGGCAGGGGGGACTCGAAGCTGAAGCTTTCTTT.

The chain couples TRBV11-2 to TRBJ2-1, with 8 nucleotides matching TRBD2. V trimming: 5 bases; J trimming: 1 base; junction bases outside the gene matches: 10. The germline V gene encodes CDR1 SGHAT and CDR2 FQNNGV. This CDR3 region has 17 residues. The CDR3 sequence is CASSHPIAGRSYNEQFF. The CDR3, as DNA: TGTGCCAGCAGCCACCCGATAGCGGGAAGATCCTACAATGAGCAGTTCTTC.